This T cell receptor (beta chain) comes out of a study of shared clonotypes between healthy human individuals. Background on the study: The cohort comprised a couple of women and a few men. Their ages spanned 18 to 49 years.

Whole-study findings and limits: Clonotypes shared by all four sorted-subset donors had higher generation probabilities than non-shared clonotypes.

CDR1 and CDR2 from the germline V gene are MDHEN and SYDVKM. CDR3 size: 12 residues. V was pared by 6 bases and J by 9 bases, with 13 bases between. As regards this clone: Antigen: not known.

Assay: immunoSEQ multiplex PCR; the TCRdb copy retains only in-frame clones and omits some. This table has roughly 2.4 million clones, about 94% appearing once. Sequenced material: naive CD4+ T cells sorted from blood. Subset denoted: CD45RA+ positively selected. The rearrangement links TRBV28 to TRBJ2-3; no reliable D call. The source is a man in his late teens or twenties in good health. The CDR3 DNA sequence: TGTGCCAGCAGGGGATATACGGGCACGCAGTATTTT. Its protein product is CASRGYTGTQYF.